This passage covers 5 T cell receptor beta chains from one sample sequenced in a study of molecular identifiers for immune sequencing clone quantification. Each CDR3 protein gets one entry after TCRdb re-called the PCR reads with MiXCR. The data hold 65,000 or so distinct CDR3 sequences, with roughly 18% observed a single time. The sequenced sample consisted of naive CD8+ T cells from blood, with Jurkat cell RNA spiked in. Subset indicated: FACS-sorted CD8+CD4-CCR7+CD45RA+ naive T cells. These receptors all come from a human donor in good health. Some libraries in this study had Jurkat cell RNA spiked in.

This clonotype was counted at least ten times. V gene TRBV6-1 combines with J gene TRBJ2-3; tentatively, D is TRBD2 (5 bases). With 5 bases removed from V and 2 bases from J, the gap between germline ends came to 26 bases. Looked up from germline, CDR1 is MNHNS and CDR2 is SASEGT. The CDR3 totals 19 residues. In DNA form, the CDR3 reads TGTGCCAGCAGTCCTATACCTGCTAGCTCAAATGGGAACACAGATACGCAGTATTTT. Residues: CASSPIPASSNGNTDTQYF.

This clonotype is a singleton in its sample. This may stem from a read error, because a much larger clone lies one nucleotide away. The chain uses TRBV27 and TRBJ1-6, with TRBD1 identical over 7 bases. The CDR3 is 13 residues long. Germline V gene lookup returns CDR1 MNHEY and CDR2 SMNVEV (reference sequence). The CDR3 sequence: CASSSTGYSSLHF. DNA of the CDR3: TGTGCCAGCAGTTCGACAGGGTATTCATCCCTCCACTTT.

Ten or more counts support this clonotype. The rearrangement links TRBV7-9 to TRBJ2-5; 10 bases match TRBD1. The CDR3 is made up of 15 amino acids. Unmatched junction bases numbered 6, after V lost 4 bases and J lost 4 bases. Germline lookup yields CDR1 SEHNR and CDR2 FQNEAQ (reference sequence). The CDR3 protein is CASSSTGTGVETQYF. Here the CDR3 DNA reads TGTGCCAGCAGCTCAACGGGGACAGGGGTAGAGACCCAGTACTTC.

As concerns this clonotype: A much larger clone differs by one base, so this may be a read error. The chain has TRBV6-5 and TRBJ1-1; D call uncertain. Germline V gives CDR1 MNHEY, CDR2 SVGAGI. CDR3 length equals 14 residues. CDR3 protein: CASSYGRPPTEASF. The CDR3, as DNA: TGTGCCAGCAGTTACGGCAGGCCACCCACTGAAGCTTCCTTT.

On this clonotype itself: A single base separates this from a much larger clone, so it may be a read error. The chain couples TRBV10-3 to TRBJ2-7, with 14 nucleotides matching TRBD2. Germline V gene lookup returns CDR1 ENHRY and CDR2 SYGVKD. This CDR3 spans 14 amino acids. CDR3 sequence reads: CAIRGTSGSGERYF. CDR3 coding DNA: TGTGCCATCAGAGGGACTAGCGGGAGTGGCGAGCGGTACTTC.